These T cell receptor beta chains were read from a single sample in a study of blood T cell repertoires in COVID-19. Assay: immunoSEQ multiplex PCR; the TCRdb copy retains only in-frame clones and omits some. The data show 130,000 to 150,000 clones, 87% seen once. Sequenced material: peripheral blood. These receptors were collected from a woman in her thirties or forties with acute or convalescent COVID-19. Each CDR3 is given with its conserved first and last residue. The D gene is left open where the match is weak. Clone size is shown for a subset of rows, as once, few, many or a class of expanded clone.

j_call d_call v_call clone_size cdr3_nt cdr3_aa
TRBJ2-2 . TRBV19 . TGTGCCAGTAGTATCGGGGTTGCCGGGGAGCTGTTTTTT CASSIGVAGELFF
TRBJ2-2 . TRBV4-3 . TGCGCCAGCAGCCAAGACTCTAGCACCGGGGAGCTGTTTTTT CASSQDSSTGELFF
TRBJ2-5 . TRBV6-2/TRBV6-3 . TGTGCCAGCAGTTACTTCGGCCAAGAGACCCAGTACTTC CASSYFGQETQYF
TRBJ2-1 TRBD1 TRBV15 . TGTGCCACCAGCCGGGGACAGAGGAATGAGCAGTTCTTC CATSRGQRNEQFF
TRBJ2-6 . TRBV30 . TGTGCCTGGGCGCTCCCCGGGTTCCTGACTTTC CAWALPGFLTF
TRBJ1-4 . TRBV6-5 . TGTGCCAGCAGTTACAGAGTGCGGGCCTATAATGAAAAACTGTTTTTT CASSYRVRAYNEKLFF
TRBJ1-4 TRBD1 TRBV3-1/TRBV3-2 . TGTGCCAGCAGCCTTGGCGGGACAGCTAATGAAAAACTGTTTTTT CASSLGGTANEKLFF
TRBJ2-7 . TRBV27 . TGTGCCAGCAGTTTAGTACAGGGAATCTACGAGCAGTACTTC CASSLVQGIYEQYF
TRBJ2-7 TRBD1 TRBV18 . TGTGCCAGCTCGGCCTCGTCCAGGGGGAACGAGCAGTACTTC CASSASSRGNEQYF
TRBJ2-1 . TRBV7-9 . TGTGCCAGCAGCTCGATACTAGCCAATGAGCAGTTCTTC CASSSILANEQFF
TRBJ1-5 . TRBV7-2 . TGTGCCAGCTCGCTTGTCGGGGGAGGCAATCAGCCCCAGCATTTT CASSLVGGGNQPQHF
TRBJ1-2 . TRBV7-9 . TGTGCCAGCAGCGTAGCTTGGGCAGAGCCTAACTATGGCTACACCTTC CASSVAWAEPNYGYTF
TRBJ1-6 TRBD1 TRBV9 once TGTGCCAGCAGCGTAAGGGGGACAGCGGCCCTCTATAATTCACCCCTCCACTTT CASSVRGTAALYNSPLHF
TRBJ1-6 . TRBV7-2 once TGTGCCAGCAGCTTAGAGGGGCAGCATAATTCACCCCTCCACTTT CASSLEGQHNSPLHF
TRBJ2-2 . TRBV4-1 . TGCGCCAGCAGCCAAGGAGGACAGCAAACCACCGGGGAGCTGTTTTTT CASSQGGQQTTGELFF
TRBJ2-3 . TRBV6-2/TRBV6-3 . TGTGCCAGCAGTTACTTAGCGCGAACAGATACGCAGTATTTT CASSYLARTDTQYF
TRBJ1-5 TRBD1 TRBV4-1 . TGCGCCAGCAGCCAAGACTTCGTGGGGACAGGGGGCCAGCCCCAGCATTTT CASSQDFVGTGGQPQHF
TRBJ2-6 . TRBV10-3 . TGTGCCATCAGTCTCTCTGGGGCCAACGTCCTGACTTTC CAISLSGANVLTF
TRBJ1-2 TRBD1 TRBV28 . TGTGCCAGCAGCCCTCCGGCAGGGGGCGTGCGCCATGGCTACACCTTC CASSPPAGGVRHGYTF
TRBJ2-7 TRBD2 TRBV7-9 . TGTGCCAGCAGCTCCCTAGCGGGGGGAAACACCTACGAGCAGTACTTC CASSSLAGGNTYEQYF
TRBJ2-1 . TRBV9 . TGTGCCAGCAGCTTAACGGGTTCCAATGAGCAGTTCTTC CASSLTGSNEQFF
TRBJ1-2 . TRBV30 . TGTGCCTGGACCGGGGGGGGATGGGATGGCTACACCTTC CAWTGGGWDGYTF
TRBJ1-2 . TRBV6-2/TRBV6-3 few TGTGCCAGCAGTTACCGGAGGGACTATGGCTACACCTTC CASSYRRDYGYTF
TRBJ1-4 . TRBV4-3 . TGCGCCAGCAGCCAAGAGTCGGCAGGTTGGAATGAAAAACTGTTTTTT CASSQESAGWNEKLFF
TRBJ2-7 TRBD2 TRBV5-1 . TGCGCCAGCAGCTCGACTAGCGGGAGTTTGTCGAATTACGAGCAGTACTTC CASSSTSGSLSNYEQYF
TRBJ1-1 TRBD1 TRBV4-1 . TGCGCCAGCAGCCAAGTGGGACAGGGGGCGTACACTGAAGCTTTCTTT CASSQVGQGAYTEAFF
TRBJ2-3 TRBD2 TRBV4-1 . TGCGCCAGCAGCCTTGATAGCGGGGGGCGGACAGATACGCAGTATTTT CASSLDSGGRTDTQYF
TRBJ2-6 . TRBV28 . TGTGCCAGCAGTTTAAGTAGTCGGTTCTCTGGGGCCAACGTCCTGACTTTC CASSLSSRFSGANVLTF
TRBJ2-7 . TRBV27 few TGTGCCAGCAGTCCTTGGACAGGAGGGGGCGAGCAGTACTTC CASSPWTGGGEQYF
TRBJ1-4 TRBD1 TRBV19 . TGTGCCAGCCAAGGACAGGGGGTTGCGAAACTGTTTTTT CASQGQGVAKLFF
TRBJ2-5 TRBD2 TRBV9 medium-sized TGTGCCAGCAGCCCAAGCGGGGTTGCCTGGGAGACCCAGTACTTC CASSPSGVAWETQYF
TRBJ2-7 TRBD1 TRBV4-3 . TGCGCCAGCAGCCAGGGGACAGGGAGCTCCTACGAGCAGTACTTC CASSQGTGSSYEQYF
TRBJ1-1 . TRBV4-3 . TGCGCCAGCAGCCAAGAGGGGAGTGCGAACACTGAAGCTTTCTTT CASSQEGSANTEAFF
TRBJ2-1 TRBD2 TRBV29-1 . TGCAGCGTTGAAGTGCTAGCGGGATGGGACAATGAGCAGTTCTTC CSVEVLAGWDNEQFF
TRBJ1-3 . TRBV28 . TGTGCCAGCAGTTTATTCCAGACAGAAAACACCATATATTTT CASSLFQTENTIYF
TRBJ1-3 TRBD1 TRBV18 . TGTGCCAGCTCACCACAGCAGGGGGCCGTTTCGTCTGGAAACACCATATATTTT CASSPQQGAVSSGNTIYF
TRBJ1-1 . TRBV7-2 . TGTGCCAGCAGCTTGTGGACTAACACTGAAGCTTTCTTT CASSLWTNTEAFF
TRBJ2-4 TRBD2 TRBV9 . TGTGCCAGCAGCGAACGGACTCCGGGGGGTTTCGGCATTCAGTACTTC CASSERTPGGFGIQYF
TRBJ2-7 TRBD2 TRBV5-4 . TGTGCCAGCAGCCATACTAGCGGGGGGTCATCCTACGAGCAGTACTTC CASSHTSGGSSYEQYF
TRBJ2-1 TRBD2 TRBV7-2 once TGTGCCAGCAGCTCAAGATCTAGCGGGAGGGCCGTACTATGGCAGTTCTTC CASSSRSSGRAVLWQFF
TRBJ1-6 . TRBV2 . TGTGCCAGCAGCAGGGCCGGGGGTTCACCCCTCCACTTT CASSRAGGSPLHF
TRBJ2-1 TRBD2 TRBV2 . TGTGCCAGCAGTGAAAAACTAGCGGGAATTATGAATGAGCAGTTCTTC CASSEKLAGIMNEQFF
TRBJ2-7 . TRBV2 . TGTGCCAGCAGCCCCGCGGCGGGAGAGCAGTACTTC CASSPAAGEQYF
TRBJ1-1 . TRBV19 . TGTGCCAGTAAGGAGTTCACTGAAGCTTTCTTT CASKEFTEAFF
TRBJ2-7 . TRBV28 . TGTGCCAGTAATGGGAGGAACAACGAGCAGTACTTC CASNGRNNEQYF
TRBJ2-7 TRBD1 TRBV18 . TGTGCCAGCTCATCAGCCGGGACAGGGACCTACGAGCAGTACTTC CASSSAGTGTYEQYF
TRBJ1-1 . TRBV9 . TGTGCCAGCAGCGTAGGGGGGGACACTGAAGCTTTCTTT CASSVGGDTEAFF